One sample yielded the 21 T cell receptor beta chains listed below, sequenced in a study of human T cells and chemical hapten exposure. Sample time point: pre-sensitization, week 0. Treatment given: therapeutic diphenylcyclopropenone sensitization with weekly scalp DPC. Each CDR3 protein is one row after TCRdb ran MiXCR on the RACE reads. This table has a few hundred thousand distinct CDR3 sequences, 5.5% appearing once. The source material was whole blood, sampled in connection with sensitization to the hapten diphenylcyclopropenone (DPC). The receptors come from a woman between 18 and 29 years old with alopecia areata. Some clones in this sample may be carry-over from other donors' samples.

At least ten counts were recorded for this clonotype. The rearrangement joins TRBV2 to TRBJ2-6; D not resolved. V lost 1 base and J lost 3, with 13 bases in between. This CDR3 contains 17 residues. The germline gives CDR1 SNHLY, CDR2 FYNNEI. The chain's CDR3 is CASSEGVRVHGANVLTF. For the CDR3, the DNA is TGTGCCAGCAGTGAAGGGGTCCGGGTGCATGGGGCCAACGTCCTGACTTTC. Full variable domain (remainder filled in from reference TRBV2 and TRBJ2-6): EPEVTQTPSHQVTQMGQEVILRCVPISNHLYFYWYRQILGQKVEFLVSFYNNEISEKSEIFDDQFSVERPDGSNFTLKIRSTKLEDSAMYFCASSEGVRVHGANVLTFGAGSRLTVL.

This clonotype was detected a few times. V usage is TRBV6-1 and J usage is TRBJ2-3; D gene uncertain. The CDR3 sequence is 13 residues long. The germline gives CDR1 MNHNS, CDR2 SASEGT. Trimming took 7 bases from V and 2 from J, leaving 10 bases between them. The CDR3 loop reads CASTTSNTDTQYF. CDR3 coding DNA: TGTGCCAGCACGACAAGCAACACAGATACGCAGTATTTT.

This chain connects TRBV6-1 to TRBJ2-1; D remains unclear. Deletions cut 0 bases from V and 10 bases from J, with 13 bases between. Germline CDR1 and CDR2: MNHNS and SASEGT. The CDR3 loop spans 14 amino acids. CDR3 DNA sequence: TGTGCCAGCAGTGAAGCGAAGAGGTTAGAGGAGCAGTTCTTC. Its translation: CASSEAKRLEEQFF.

At least ten counts were recorded for this clonotype. V gene TRBV9 combines with J gene TRBJ1-1; D is perhaps TRBD1 (5 bases). V dropped 1 base and J dropped 5 bases, with 9 bases sitting between them. Germline CDR1 reads SGDLS; CDR2 reads YYNGEE. This CDR3 is 13 amino acids long. The CDR3 coding sequence is TGTGCCAGCAGCGTATACGAGGGGACTGAAGCTTTCTTT. The encoded protein is CASSVYEGTEAFF.

This clonotype has more than one count but fewer than ten. This chain joins TRBV12-3 or TRBV12-4 and TRBJ2-2; the D is unclear. V shed 1 base and J shed 3 bases, with 3 bases lying between them. This CDR3 has 13 residues. CDR3 residues: CASSLVHTGELFF. CDR3 in DNA: TGTGCCAGCAGTTTAGTCCACACCGGGGAGCTGTTTTTT.

This clonotype was counted ten times or more. The chain employs TRBV10-3 and TRBJ1-2; D gene ambiguous. CDR3 length equals 13 residues. Trimming took off 10 bases at V and 6 bases at J, with 18 bases between the two ends. Germline assignment: CDR1 ENHRY and CDR2 SYGVKD. The CDR3 nucleotides read TGTGCCAGCCGCCCGTCAATGGGAAATGGCTACACCTTC. Amino acid sequence: CASRPSMGNGYTF.

This clonotype has more than one count but fewer than ten. The rearrangement uses TRBV18 and TRBJ1-1; D might be TRBD1 (5 bases). The V end lost 4 bases, the J end lost 0 bases, and 15 bases lay between the germline ends. Germline V gene lookup returns CDR1 KGHSH and CDR2 LQKENI. The CDR3 loop spans 16 amino acids. The CDR3 is CASSRDQGPLNTEAFF. The CDR3 DNA follows: TGTGCCAGCTCACGTGACCAGGGACCCCTGAACACTGAAGCTTTCTTT.

A few counts support this clonotype. The chain carries TRBV10-3 and TRBJ2-3, with D maybe TRBD2 (7 bases). The CDR3 totals 15 residues. Germline CDR1 and CDR2: ENHRY and SYGVKD. V was cut by 8 bases and J by 5 bases, with 20 bases left in between. The CDR3 DNA sequence: TGTGCCATCGGGGGGGCGGGACCAAACGGAGATACGCAGTATTTT. Its protein product is CAIGGAGPNGDTQYF.

This clonotype was seen many times. The chain is built from TRBV7-2 and TRBJ1-2, with 7 bases aligning to TRBD1. The germline CDR1 and CDR2 sequences are SGHTA and FQGNSA. This CDR3 comprises 13 residues. The junction had 6 bases not matched to a gene; V was cut back by 7 bases and J by 4 bases. CDR3 amino acids: CASTAQGGYGYTF. DNA of the CDR3: TGTGCCAGCACCGCTCAGGGGGGCTATGGCTACACCTTC. The entire variable domain, with the rest obtained from reference TRBV7-2 and TRBJ1-2, is as follows: GAGVSQSPSNKVTEKGKDVELRCDPISGHTALYWYRQSLGQGLEFLIYFQGNSAPDKSGLPSDRFSAERTGGSVSTLTIQRTQQEDSAVYLCASTAQGGYGYTFGSGTRLTVV.

This clonotype was seen repeatedly, ten times or more. The V and J genes are TRBV3-1 and TRBJ2-5, with D perhaps matching TRBD1 (6 bases). Germline CDR1 is LGHDT and CDR2 is YNNKEL (reference sequence). This CDR3 spans 13 amino acids. Trimming pared 7 bases from V and 1 base from J, leaving 10 bases between. CDR3 protein: CASNSGVQETQYF. The CDR3 nucleotides are TGTGCCAGCAACTCAGGGGTCCAAGAGACCCAGTACTTC.

This clonotype came up many times. This rearrangement joins TRBV7-3 to TRBJ1-1; perhaps TRBD1 as D (5 bases). The CDR3 spans 14 residues. Germline CDR1 and CDR2: SGHTA and FQGTGA. V lost 1 base and J lost 2, with 8 bases in between. CDR3 coding DNA: TGTGCCAGCAGCTTAAGCCAGGGCAACACTGAAGCTTTCTTT. Amino acid sequence: CASSLSQGNTEAFF.

This clonotype was seen more than once but under ten times. V gene TRBV6-4 combines with J gene TRBJ1-1, with a weak D call TRBD1 (6 bases). V was trimmed by 4 bases and J by 5 bases, leaving 11 bases between them. Germline V CDR1 and CDR2: MRHNA, SNTAGT. The CDR3 runs 13 residues. CDR3 sequence (DNA): TGTGCCAGCAGTGTCTCCAGGGGTACTGAAGCTTTCTTT. Protein product: CASSVSRGTEAFF.

This clonotype was observed a few times. This chain uses TRBV14 with TRBJ2-3; 7 bases map to TRBD2. V lost 1 base to trimming and J lost 0 bases; unmatched junction nucleotides: 7. CDR1 and CDR2 (germline): SGHDN, FVKESK. The CDR3 consists of 17 residues. DNA of the CDR3: TGTGCCAGCAGCCAAGTCTCCGGGACTAAAAGCACAGATACGCAGTATTTT. Translation gives CASSQVSGTKSTDTQYF. The full variable domain, its missing parts supplied by reference TRBV14 and TRBJ2-3, is EAGVTQFPSHSVIEKGQTVTLRCDPISGHDNLYWYRRVMGKEIKFLLHFVKESKQDESGMPNNRFLAERTGGTYSTLKVQPAELEDSGVYFCASSQVSGTKSTDTQYFGPGTRLTVL.

This clonotype showed up just a few times. CDR3: CAISEVQGDTEAFF. The DNA for the CDR3 is TGTGCCATCAGTGAAGTACAGGGCGACACTGAAGCTTTCTTT. This chain uses TRBV10-3 with TRBJ1-1; tentative D call: TRBD1 (6 bases). Germline loops: CDR1 ENHRY, CDR2 SYGVKD. CDR3 length: 14 amino acids. The ends were cut back, 3 bases at V and 3 bases at J, with 11 bases in the middle.

The genes are TRBV6-5 and TRBJ2-2, with TRBD2 matching over 8 bases. Germline assignment: CDR1 MNHEY and CDR2 SVGAGI. Trimming at V came to 3 bases and at J to 4 bases, leaving 10 bases not matched to a gene. The CDR3 has 17 residues. Here the CDR3 reads CASSYSAAGTSTGELFF. The CDR3 coding sequence is TGTGCCAGCAGTTATTCTGCCGCCGGGACTAGCACCGGGGAGCTGTTTTTT.

This clonotype was detected only a few times. The V gene is TRBV20-1, the J gene TRBJ1-4; possible D gene TRBD1, 5 bases. Germline CDR1 is DFQATT and CDR2 is SNEGSKA (reference sequence). The CDR3 consists of 14 residues. Trimming shortened V by 3 bases and J by 8 bases, and 16 bases separated the two germline ends. The CDR3 sequence: CSAREPGSGEKLFF. The CDR3 DNA reads TGCAGTGCTAGGGAACCAGGGTCGGGGGAAAAACTGTTTTTT.

The gene calls are TRBV27 and TRBJ1-1; D ambiguous. Per germline, CDR1 MNHEY and CDR2 SMNVEV (reference sequence). The CDR3 has 15 residues. The V end lost 5 bases, the J end lost 1 base, and 14 bases lay between the germline ends. The CDR3: CASSPNFWRNTEAFF. The CDR3 DNA sequence: TGTGCCAGCAGTCCAAATTTTTGGAGGAACACTGAAGCTTTCTTT.

This clonotype was recorded many times. The J gene is TRBJ2-7, the V gene TRBV5-1; D call uncertain. The CDR3 extends over 13 amino acids. Deletions cut 0 bases from V and 5 bases from J, with 9 bases between. Looked up from germline, CDR1 is SGHRS and CDR2 is YFSETQ. The CDR3 nucleotides are TGCGCCAGCAGCTTGGGCCCAAGGGACGAGCAGTACTTC. Amino acid sequence: CASSLGPRDEQYF.

This clonotype came up many times. This chain links TRBV18 with TRBJ2-3; no firm D call. Germline V gene lookup returns CDR1 KGHSH and CDR2 LQKENI. Trimming took 4 bases from V and 2 from J, leaving 10 bases between them. CDR3 length: 14 amino acids. The CDR3 DNA sequence: TGTGCCAGCTCACAGGGTTTACTCACAGATACGCAGTATTTT. Translation: CASSQGLLTDTQYF. Full variable domain (missing parts from reference TRBV18 and TRBJ2-3): NAGVMQNPRHLVRRRGQEARLRCSPMKGHSHVYWYRQLPEEGLKFMVYLQKENIIDESGMPKERFSAEFPKEGPSILRIQQVVRGDSAAYFCASSQGLLTDTQYFGPGTRLTVL.

V gene TRBV5-1 combines with J gene TRBJ2-4, with no clear D. The germline CDR1 and CDR2 sequences are SGHRS and YFSETQ. The germline V and J ends were trimmed by 5 bases and 7 bases, with 16 bases remaining between them. This CDR3 has 14 residues. This CDR3 reads CASSQGSNGNIQYF. CDR3 bases: TGCGCCAGCAGTCAAGGATCCAACGGCAACATTCAGTACTTC. The whole variable domain, filled in from reference TRBV5-1 and TRBJ2-4, reads KAGVTQTPRYLIKTRGQQVTLSCSPISGHRSVSWYQQTPGQGLQFLFEYFSETQRNKGNFPGRFSGRQFSNSRSEMNVSTLELGDSALYLCASSQGSNGNIQYFGAGTRLSVL.

This chain links TRBV6-2 or TRBV6-3 with TRBJ2-1; D not certain. CDR1 and CDR2 from the germline V gene are MNHEY and SVGEGT. This CDR3 spans 12 amino acids. V was trimmed by 2 bases and J by 7 bases, leaving 6 bases between them. This chain's CDR3 is CASSYLMNEQFF. CDR3 bases: TGTGCCAGCAGTTACCTAATGAATGAGCAGTTCTTC.